Given below is one T cell receptor beta chain in context. Its antigen remains unidentified. The data stem from a study of shared clonotypes between healthy human individuals. The donors, healthy adults who were HIV-negative, had experienced no recent acute infections or vaccinations. Naive CD4+ cells were CD45RA-selected; the remaining cells were memory. Whole-study findings and limits: Larger estimated richness was generally seen in naive subsets than in memory subsets.

V lost 3 bases, J lost 8 bases, and 17 bases lay in between. CDR3 length equals 15 residues. The V gene's germline CDR1 is KGHSH and CDR2 LQKENI. It was at deep level that the assay was run. Data came from immunoSEQ multiplex PCR; TCRdb stores just in-frame clones and leaves some out. The table lists 1.6 million or so clones, around 95% of them singletons. The chain combines TRBV18 with TRBJ2-1, with D perhaps TRBD1 (6 bases). The sample comprised naive CD4+ T cells sorted from blood. Subset indicated: CD45RA+ positively selected. This TCR was sampled from a young man in good health. The DNA for the CDR3 is TGTGCCAGCTCACCTATGGGGGCGAATTTATATGAGCAGTTCTTC. Translating gives CASSPMGANLYEQFF.